This paragraph reports one TCR beta chain. No cognate antigen has been identified for it. It has no much larger one-base neighbor in the sample; base qualities were not kept. This sample is drawn from a study of blood T cell repertoires in COVID-19 (dated by TCRdb to the early 2020s). Regarding the complete study: Collaborator samples came from the United States, Italy and Spain and covered acute and convalescent phases of COVID-19. The prospective study material was composed of cDNA or gDNA derived from T cells, B-cell-depleted T cells, or PBMCs. Subjects who had been exposed to COVID-19, were actively infected with it, or had recovered from it provided the deeply sampled blood TCRbeta repertoires that made up the dataset. The repertoires were released in a freely available public database intended as a resource for research on the immune response to SARS-CoV-2. Samples came from the ongoing ImmuneRACE study (first 160 participants) plus 1,254 subjects from 6 global collaborators. Sample metadata almost always included a de-identified subject ID, COVID-19 status, age in years and sex. Where available, HLA class I and class II types were obtained from metadata supplied by the sample provider rather than from assay-based typing.

Paper-wide results and their limitations: The amount of clinical and demographic metadata varied by source and participant and was provided uncurated.

Collaborating institutions collected whole blood in K2EDTA tubes following their own protocols. For TCRbeta analysis, collaborator samples were shipped as frozen whole blood, as isolated PBMCs, or as DNA extracted from either sample type. The CDR3 goes from the cysteine to the phenylalanine over 15 residues. Here the CDR3 DNA is all that survives: 45 bases in frame from base 1. For CDR1 and CDR2, the germline V gene lists KGHSH and LQKENI. V lost 3 bases and J lost 4 bases, and the count of bases not matched to a germline gene is 4. TCRbeta CDR3 regions were amplified from genomic DNA using the immunoSEQ Assay, a bias-controlled multiplex PCR. Under the source paper's analysis protocol: The number of nucleated cells in each sample was estimated from the amplification of reference gene primers within the assay. To quantify the absolute abundance of each unique TCRbeta CDR3 rearrangement, sequence reads were collapsed and filtered. For each sample, productive Simpson clonality was calculated as the square root of Simpson's diversity index over productive rearrangements. Imported from immuneACCESS, the table was reduced by TCRdb to in-frame sequences with V and J called. These copies leave out some clones; in studies compared against another copy, an unresolved V gene accounts for under half, and the cause of the remainder is not known. Clone size and V and J calls were adopted from that table, with D and trimming inferred from the DNA. This sample is represented by about 400,000 clones; around nine tenths of them were singletons. The ten biggest clones cover about 3% of the sample.

The V and J genes are TRBV18 and TRBJ2-1; TRBD2 lines up with 9 middle nucleotides. Sequencing used peripheral blood. The receptor was derived from a human donor in a cohort sampled during active COVID-19. The sequence in DNA is TGTGCCAGCTCACCGAGGCGGGGGGGATACAATGAGCAGTTCTTC. It specifies CASSPRRGGYNEQFF.